The 10 T cell receptor beta chains reported below all come from one sample, sequenced in a study of T cells in Graves' hyperthyroidism and ophthalmopathy. TCR beta CDR3 regions were amplified from RNA. HTBI primers were the set used in a first-round RT-PCR of the TCR CDR3. TCRdb re-derived calls from the multiplex PCR reads in MiXCR, one entry per CDR3 protein. The sample consists of 400,000 to 600,000 distinct CDR3 sequences, about 15% of them appearing once. Material for sequencing was blood. The receptors were sampled from a woman between 25 and 40 years old with Graves' ophthalmopathy.

This clonotype was detected many times. The V call is TRBV12-3 or TRBV12-4, the J call TRBJ1-1, with unresolved D. The CDR3 spans 16 residues. The V end lost 3 bases, the J end lost 1 base, and 15 bases lay between the germline ends. The DNA of the CDR3 is TGTGCCAGCAGTTTGTCTTTTAGGCAATCGAACACTGAAGCTTTCTTT. Amino acids: CASSLSFRQSNTEAFF.

This clonotype was counted at least ten times. The rearrangement links TRBV20-1 to TRBJ2-7; D is perhaps TRBD2 (6 bases). V shed 7 bases and J shed 0 bases, with 13 bases lying between them. Germline-derived CDR1 and CDR2 are DFQATT and SNEGSKA (reference sequence). CDR3 length: 13 residues. The CDR3: CSVYGTHSYEQYF. The CDR3 DNA reads TGCAGTGTCTACGGGACTCACTCCTACGAGCAGTACTTC.

Points on this clonotype: Given a much more abundant clone one base away, this may be a read error. The CDR3 region has the DNA TGTGCCAGCAGTTTAGGGGCCTATGGCTACACCTTC. It is translated as CASSLGAYGYTF. The chain links TRBV12-3 or TRBV12-4 to TRBJ1-2; D ambiguous. The CDR3 spans 12 residues. V was trimmed by 1 base and J by 4 bases, leaving 4 bases between them.

The chain couples TRBV6-4 to TRBJ2-7, with 12 bases matching TRBD2. Per germline, CDR1 MRHNA and CDR2 SNTAGT. The CDR3 loop spans 14 amino acids. V was pared by 6 bases and J by 5 bases, with 5 bases of the junction left unmatched. The CDR3 nucleotides are TGTGCCAGCAGGACTAGCGGGAGTTTCGACGAGCAGTACTTC. Translation gives CASRTSGSFDEQYF.

V usage is TRBV7-2 and J usage is TRBJ1-5; a possible D gene is TRBD1 (5 bases). The CDR3 loop spans 16 amino acids. Trimming removed 1 base from V and 5 bases from J, with 15 bases in between. Germline V lookup: CDR1 SGHTA, CDR2 FQGNSA. The CDR3 DNA reads TGTGCCAGCAGCTTAGACCCCGGGGGGTCGGATCAGCCCCAGCATTTT. It yields the protein CASSLDPGGSDQPQHF.

The genes are TRBV6-2 or TRBV6-3 and TRBJ2-7; maybe TRBD2 (6 bases). The CDR3 sequence is 15 residues long. From germline, CDR1 is MNHEY and CDR2 SVGEGT. Trimming removed 1 base at V and 3 bases at J, with 13 bases between. The CDR3 loop reads CASSYWDSRNYEQYF. In nucleotides, the CDR3 is TGTGCCAGCAGTTACTGGGACTCCCGGAACTACGAGCAGTACTTC.

This clonotype was counted at least ten times. V gene TRBV4-3 combines with J gene TRBJ2-1; 11 bases map to TRBD2. Germline V CDR1 and CDR2: LGHNA, YSLEER. V shed 1 base, J shed 7 bases, and the junction held 3 bases outside the gene matches. The CDR3 consists of 15 residues. Written as DNA, the CDR3 is TGCGCCAGCAGCCAAGTACTAGCGGGAGCAAATGAGCAGTTCTTC. It translates to CASSQVLAGANEQFF.

The genes are TRBV5-1 and TRBJ2-2, with D perhaps matching TRBD2 (5 bases). V gave up 3 bases and J gave up 2 bases, with 14 bases separating them. The CDR3 is 16 residues long. Germline lookup yields CDR1 SGHRS and CDR2 YFSETQ. CDR3 amino acids: CASSSGLSGNTGELFF. The CDR3 DNA is TGCGCCAGCAGCTCCGGATTGAGCGGAAACACCGGGGAGCTGTTTTTT.

J is TRBJ1-6 and V is TRBV11-2, with D perhaps TRBD1 (5 bases). This CDR3 contains 14 residues. The germline V gene has CDR1 SGHAT and CDR2 FQNNGV. V lost 4 bases, J lost 8 bases, and 12 bases lay in between. CDR3 sequence (DNA): TGTGCCAGCAGCTCCGGGGCTTATTATTCACCCCTCCACTTT. This codes for CASSSGAYYSPLHF. The variable domain in full, with the rest retrieved from reference TRBV11-2 and TRBJ1-6, is EAGVAQSPRYKIIEKRQSVAFWCNPISGHATLYWYQQILGQGPKLLIQFQNNGVVDDSQLPKDRFSAERLKGVDSTLKIQPAKLEDSAVYLCASSSGAYYSPLHFGNGTRLTVT.

This clonotype was found many times. The rearrangement links TRBV7-2 to TRBJ2-7, with D unresolved. Trimming left V 1 base short and J 6 bases short, with 13 bases between. Germline CDR1 and CDR2: SGHTA and FQGNSA. This CDR3 has 14 amino acids. CDR3: CASSLGLREPEQYF. CDR3 nucleotide sequence: TGTGCCAGCAGCTTAGGATTAAGGGAACCCGAGCAGTACTTC.